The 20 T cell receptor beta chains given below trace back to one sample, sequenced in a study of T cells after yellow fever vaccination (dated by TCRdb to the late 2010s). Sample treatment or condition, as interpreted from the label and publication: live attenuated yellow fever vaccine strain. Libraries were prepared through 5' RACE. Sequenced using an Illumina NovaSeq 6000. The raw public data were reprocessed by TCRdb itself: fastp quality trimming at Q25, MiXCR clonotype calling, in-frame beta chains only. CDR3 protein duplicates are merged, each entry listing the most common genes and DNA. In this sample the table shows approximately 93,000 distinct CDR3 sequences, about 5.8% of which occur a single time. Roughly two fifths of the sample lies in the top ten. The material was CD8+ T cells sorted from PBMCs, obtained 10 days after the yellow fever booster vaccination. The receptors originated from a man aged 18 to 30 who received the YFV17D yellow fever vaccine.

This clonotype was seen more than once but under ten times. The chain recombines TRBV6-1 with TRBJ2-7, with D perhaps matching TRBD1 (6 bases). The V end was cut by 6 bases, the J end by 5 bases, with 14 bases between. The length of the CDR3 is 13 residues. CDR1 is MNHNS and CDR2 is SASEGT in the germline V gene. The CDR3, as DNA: TGTGCCAGCAGCATTAACAGGGACCACGAGCAGTACTTC. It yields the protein CASSINRDHEQYF.

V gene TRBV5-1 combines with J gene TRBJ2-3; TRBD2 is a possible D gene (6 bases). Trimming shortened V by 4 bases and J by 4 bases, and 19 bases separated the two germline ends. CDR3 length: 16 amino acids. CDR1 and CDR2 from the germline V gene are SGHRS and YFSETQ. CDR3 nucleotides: TGCGCCAGCAGCCCCAGTATTGGGGGGTTCCCAGATACGCAGTATTTT. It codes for CASSPSIGGFPDTQYF.

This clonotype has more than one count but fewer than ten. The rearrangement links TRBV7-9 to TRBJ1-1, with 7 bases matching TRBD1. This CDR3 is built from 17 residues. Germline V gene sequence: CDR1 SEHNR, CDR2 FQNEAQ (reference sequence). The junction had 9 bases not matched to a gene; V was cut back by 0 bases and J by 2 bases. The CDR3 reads CASSLATSGTENTEAFF. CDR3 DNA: TGTGCCAGCAGCTTAGCGACGTCCGGGACAGAAAACACTGAAGCTTTCTTT.

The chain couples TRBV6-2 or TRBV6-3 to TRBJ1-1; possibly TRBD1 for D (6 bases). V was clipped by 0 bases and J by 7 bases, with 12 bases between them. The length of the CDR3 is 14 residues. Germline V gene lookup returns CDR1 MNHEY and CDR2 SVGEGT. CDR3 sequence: CASSYSGARGEAFF. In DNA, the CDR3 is TGTGCCAGCAGTTACTCGGGGGCTCGGGGTGAAGCTTTCTTT.

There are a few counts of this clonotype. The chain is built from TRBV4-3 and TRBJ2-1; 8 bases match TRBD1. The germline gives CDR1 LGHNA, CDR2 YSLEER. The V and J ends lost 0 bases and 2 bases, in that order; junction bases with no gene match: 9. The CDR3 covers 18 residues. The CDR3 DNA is TGCGCCAGCAGCCAAGATTATGACAGGGGAGGCCCCTACAATGAGCAGTTCTTC. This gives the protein CASSQDYDRGGPYNEQFF.

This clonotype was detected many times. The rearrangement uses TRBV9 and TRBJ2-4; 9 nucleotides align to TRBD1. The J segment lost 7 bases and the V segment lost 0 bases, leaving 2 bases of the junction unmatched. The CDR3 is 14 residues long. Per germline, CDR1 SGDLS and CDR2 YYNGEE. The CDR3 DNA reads TGTGCCAGCAGCGTAGCAGGACAGGGGAACATTCAGTACTTC. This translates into CASSVAGQGNIQYF.

CDR3 sequence (DNA): TGTGCCAGCAGCCCTCCCTGGGTAGCGGGGGTCTACCAAGAGACCCAGTACTTC. Translating it yields CASSPPWVAGVYQETQYF. V gene TRBV6-1 combines with J gene TRBJ2-5; 9 bases fit TRBD2. V shed 6 bases and J 0 bases; nucleotides not matched to a gene: 14. In germline, CDR1 is MNHNS, CDR2 SASEGT. There are 18 residues in the CDR3.

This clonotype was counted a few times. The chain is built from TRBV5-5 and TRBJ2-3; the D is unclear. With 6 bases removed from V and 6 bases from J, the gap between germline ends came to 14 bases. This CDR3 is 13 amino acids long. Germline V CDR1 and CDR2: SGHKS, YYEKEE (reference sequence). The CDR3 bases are TGTGCCAGCATACCGCCCCCCCCGGATACGCAGTATTTT. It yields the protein CASIPPPPDTQYF.

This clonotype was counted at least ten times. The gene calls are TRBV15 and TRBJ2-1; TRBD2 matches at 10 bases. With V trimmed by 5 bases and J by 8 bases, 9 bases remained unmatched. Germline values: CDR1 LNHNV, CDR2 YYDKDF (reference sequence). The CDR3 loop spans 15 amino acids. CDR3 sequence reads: CATSLQSGGAHEQFF. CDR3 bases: TGTGCCACCAGCCTGCAGAGCGGGGGGGCCCATGAGCAGTTCTTC.

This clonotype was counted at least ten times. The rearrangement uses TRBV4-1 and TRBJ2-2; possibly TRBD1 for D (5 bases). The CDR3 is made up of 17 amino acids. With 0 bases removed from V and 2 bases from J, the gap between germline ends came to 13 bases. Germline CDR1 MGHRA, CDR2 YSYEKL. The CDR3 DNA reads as TGCGCCAGCAGCCAAGATACAGGATGGTCAAACACCGGGGAGCTGTTTTTT. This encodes CASSQDTGWSNTGELFF.

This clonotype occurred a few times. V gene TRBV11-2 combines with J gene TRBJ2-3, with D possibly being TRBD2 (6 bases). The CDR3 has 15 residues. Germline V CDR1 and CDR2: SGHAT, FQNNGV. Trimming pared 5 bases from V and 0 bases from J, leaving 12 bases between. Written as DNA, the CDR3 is TGTGCCAGCAGCGACCCGGGGGTTAGCACAGATACGCAGTATTTT. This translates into CASSDPGVSTDTQYF.

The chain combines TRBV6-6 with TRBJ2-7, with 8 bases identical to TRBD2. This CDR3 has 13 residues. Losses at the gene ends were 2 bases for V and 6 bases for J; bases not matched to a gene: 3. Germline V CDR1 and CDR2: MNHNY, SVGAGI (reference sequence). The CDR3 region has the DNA TGTGCCAGCAGTTACCTCCTAGCGGGCGAGCAGTACTTC. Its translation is CASSYLLAGEQYF.

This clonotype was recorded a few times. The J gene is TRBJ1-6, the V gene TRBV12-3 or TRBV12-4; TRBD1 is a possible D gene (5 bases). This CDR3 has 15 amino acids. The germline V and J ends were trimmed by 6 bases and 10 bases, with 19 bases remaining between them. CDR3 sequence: CASSALGLGDSPLHF. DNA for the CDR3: TGTGCCAGCAGCGCACTAGGGTTAGGGGACTCACCCCTCCACTTT.

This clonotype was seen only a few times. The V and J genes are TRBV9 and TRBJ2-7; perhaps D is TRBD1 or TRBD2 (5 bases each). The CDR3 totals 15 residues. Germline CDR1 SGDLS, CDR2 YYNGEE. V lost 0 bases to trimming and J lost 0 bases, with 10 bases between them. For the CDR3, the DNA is TGTGCCAGCAGCGTAGCTCCAGGGAGCTCCTACGAGCAGTACTTC. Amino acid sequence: CASSVAPGSSYEQYF.

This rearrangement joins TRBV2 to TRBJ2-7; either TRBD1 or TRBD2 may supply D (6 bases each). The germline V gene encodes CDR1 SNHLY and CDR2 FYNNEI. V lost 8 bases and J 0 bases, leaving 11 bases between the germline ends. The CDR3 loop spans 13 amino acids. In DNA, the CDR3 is TGTGCCAGCTCCGGGGGCTACTCCTACGAGCAGTACTTC. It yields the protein CASSGGYSYEQYF. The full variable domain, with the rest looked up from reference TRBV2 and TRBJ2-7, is EPEVTQTPSHQVTQMGQEVILRCVPISNHLYFYWYRQILGQKVEFLVSFYNNEISEKSEIFDDQFSVERPDGSNFTLKIRSTKLEDSAMYFCASSGGYSYEQYFGPGTRLTVT.

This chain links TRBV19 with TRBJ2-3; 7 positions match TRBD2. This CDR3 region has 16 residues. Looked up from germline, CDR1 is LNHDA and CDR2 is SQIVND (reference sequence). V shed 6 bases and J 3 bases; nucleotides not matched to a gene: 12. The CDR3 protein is CASSHLLRTSTDTQYF. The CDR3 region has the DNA TGTGCCAGTAGCCACTTACTTCGGACTAGTACAGATACGCAGTATTTT.

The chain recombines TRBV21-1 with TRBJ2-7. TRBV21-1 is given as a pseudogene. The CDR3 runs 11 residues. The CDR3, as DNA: TGTGCCAGCAGCACCGGTAGGGAACAGTACGTC. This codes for CASSTGREQYV.

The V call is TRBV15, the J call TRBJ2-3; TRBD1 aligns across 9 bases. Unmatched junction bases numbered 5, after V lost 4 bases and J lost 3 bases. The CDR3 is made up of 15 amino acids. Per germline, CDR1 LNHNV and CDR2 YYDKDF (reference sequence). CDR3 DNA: TGTGCCACCAGCATCGCGGGACAGGGAACAGATACGCAGTATTTT. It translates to CATSIAGQGTDTQYF.

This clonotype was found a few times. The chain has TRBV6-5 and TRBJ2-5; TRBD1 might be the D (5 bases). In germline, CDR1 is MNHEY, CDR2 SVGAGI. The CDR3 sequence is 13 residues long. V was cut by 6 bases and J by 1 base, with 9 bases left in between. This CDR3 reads CASSLDSQETQYF. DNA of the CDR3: TGTGCCAGCAGCCTCGACAGCCAAGAGACCCAGTACTTC.

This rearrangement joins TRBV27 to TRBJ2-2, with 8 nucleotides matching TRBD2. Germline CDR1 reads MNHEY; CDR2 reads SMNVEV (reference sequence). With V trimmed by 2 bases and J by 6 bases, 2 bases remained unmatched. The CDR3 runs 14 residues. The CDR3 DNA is TGTGCCAGCAGTTTAACCGGGGGGGCCGGGGAGCTGTTTTTT. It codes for CASSLTGGAGELFF.